Listed below are T cell receptor beta chains from one sample, sequenced in a study of control samples from healthy donors and cancer patients. The method was immunoSEQ multiplex PCR; TCRdb's version includes in-frame clones alone and lacks a portion of them. The table lists approximately 160,000 clones, 80% to 95% of them singletons, with roughly 2.1% in the top ten. The sample was blood. The receptor set was obtained from a woman aged 40 to 50 in good health. CDR3s include the opening cysteine and the closing phenylalanine or tryptophan. Fields, in order: V gene, J gene, clone size, D gene, CDR3 DNA, CDR3 protein. A D gene is named only where the DNA matches it firmly. Rows give clone size only sometimes, using once, few, many, or a class for an expanded clone.

V gene: TRBV5-1
J gene: TRBJ2-3
clone size: -
D gene: -
CDR3 DNA: TGCGCCAGCAGCTCTAATCTTCCTAGCACAGATACGCAGTATTTT
CDR3 protein: CASSSNLPSTDTQYF

V gene: TRBV27
J gene: TRBJ1-6
clone size: -
D gene: -
CDR3 DNA: TGTGCCAGCAGCCAGACTGGGTCTCCGAGCTCCTATAATTCACCCCTCCACTTT
CDR3 protein: CASSQTGSPSSYNSPLHF

V gene: TRBV3-1/TRBV3-2
J gene: TRBJ1-5
clone size: -
D gene: TRBD1
CDR3 DNA: TGTGCCAGCAGCCAAGGACAGGGAGAGAATCAGCCCCAGCATTTT
CDR3 protein: CASSQGQGENQPQHF

V gene: TRBV5-1
J gene: TRBJ1-2
clone size: -
D gene: TRBD1
CDR3 DNA: TGCGCCAGCAGCTACGGATTGGGACAGGACTATGGCTACACCTTC
CDR3 protein: CASSYGLGQDYGYTF

V gene: TRBV5-8
J gene: TRBJ1-2
clone size: -
D gene: TRBD1
CDR3 DNA: TGTGCCAGCAGCATGACAGGGGACTATGGCTACACCTTC
CDR3 protein: CASSMTGDYGYTF

V gene: TRBV2
J gene: TRBJ1-4
clone size: -
D gene: -
CDR3 DNA: TGTGCCAGCAGTGATTTGTCGGTGACAAAACTGTTTTTT
CDR3 protein: CASSDLSVTKLFF

V gene: TRBV18
J gene: TRBJ2-7
clone size: once
D gene: -
CDR3 DNA: TGTGCCAGCTCACCCCTACCCGGGGGAAGTGGCGACGAGCAGTACTTC
CDR3 protein: CASSPLPGGSGDEQYF

V gene: TRBV11-3
J gene: TRBJ2-3
clone size: -
D gene: -
CDR3 DNA: TGTGCCAGCAGCTTGATGGCGGACACAGATACGCAGTATTTT
CDR3 protein: CASSLMADTDTQYF

V gene: TRBV5-1
J gene: TRBJ2-3
clone size: -
D gene: TRBD2
CDR3 DNA: TGCGCCAGCAGCTTGGCCGGCGGGGGAACAGATACGCAGTATTTT
CDR3 protein: CASSLAGGGTDTQYF

V gene: TRBV6-1
J gene: TRBJ2-2
clone size: -
D gene: TRBD1
CDR3 DNA: TGTGCCAGCAGTGAAGGGGGACAGGGTCACGGGGAGCTGTTTTTT
CDR3 protein: CASSEGGQGHGELFF

V gene: TRBV11-2
J gene: TRBJ1-1
clone size: -
D gene: -
CDR3 DNA: TGTGCCAGCAGCATATTGACAGGAAACACTGAAGCTTTCTTT
CDR3 protein: CASSILTGNTEAFF

V gene: TRBV7-2
J gene: TRBJ1-2
clone size: -
D gene: -
CDR3 DNA: TGTGCCAGCAGCTTAGGGGCGCAAGAGGCGTCCTATGGCTACACCTTC
CDR3 protein: CASSLGAQEASYGYTF

V gene: TRBV2
J gene: TRBJ2-1
clone size: -
D gene: -
CDR3 DNA: TGTGCCAGCATCGGGGCTAATGAGCAGTTCTTC
CDR3 protein: CASIGANEQFF

V gene: TRBV2
J gene: TRBJ2-5
clone size: -
D gene: -
CDR3 DNA: TGTGCCAGCAGTCCTGAGGGGGTATCGGAGACCCAGTACTTC
CDR3 protein: CASSPEGVSETQYF

V gene: TRBV11-3
J gene: TRBJ2-2
clone size: -
D gene: -
CDR3 DNA: TGTGCCAGCAGCTTAGGTGGTTCGAACACCGGGGAGCTGTTTTTT
CDR3 protein: CASSLGGSNTGELFF

V gene: TRBV19
J gene: TRBJ1-6
clone size: -
D gene: TRBD1
CDR3 DNA: TGTGCCAGCCAGACAGGGGGCGTTTATAATTCACCCCTCCACTTT
CDR3 protein: CASQTGGVYNSPLHF

V gene: TRBV28
J gene: TRBJ2-1
clone size: -
D gene: -
CDR3 DNA: TGTGCCAGCACCGACTCCTACAATGAGCAGTTCTTC
CDR3 protein: CASTDSYNEQFF

V gene: TRBV7-2
J gene: TRBJ2-1
clone size: -
D gene: -
CDR3 DNA: TGTGCCAGCAGCCCCTATACTTACGTCAATGAGCAGTTCTTC
CDR3 protein: CASSPYTYVNEQFF

V gene: TRBV27
J gene: TRBJ2-2
clone size: -
D gene: -
CDR3 DNA: TGTGCCAGCAGTTTGTCCCAAAGCACCGGGGAGCTGTTTTTT
CDR3 protein: CASSLSQSTGELFF

V gene: TRBV11-3
J gene: TRBJ1-6
clone size: -
D gene: -
CDR3 DNA: TGTGCCAGCAGCTTAAGGTTCGATTCACCCCTCCACTTT
CDR3 protein: CASSLRFDSPLHF

V gene: TRBV2
J gene: TRBJ2-5
clone size: few
D gene: -
CDR3 DNA: TGTGCCAGCGACCGGGGGCTCGGGGAGACCCAGTACTTC
CDR3 protein: CASDRGLGETQYF

V gene: TRBV5-4
J gene: TRBJ2-5
clone size: -
D gene: TRBD2
CDR3 DNA: TGTGCCAGCAGCTGGCTAGCGGGGGGCCAAGAGACCCAGTACTTC
CDR3 protein: CASSWLAGGQETQYF

V gene: TRBV18
J gene: TRBJ2-1
clone size: -
D gene: -
CDR3 DNA: TGTGCCAGCTCACCTCCAGGACAGTACAATGAGCAGTTCTTC
CDR3 protein: CASSPPGQYNEQFF

V gene: TRBV12-3/TRBV12-4
J gene: TRBJ1-5
clone size: -
D gene: -
CDR3 DNA: TGTGCCAGCAGTTTACCGGGTGGTCAGCCCCAGCATTTT
CDR3 protein: CASSLPGGQPQHF

V gene: TRBV3-1/TRBV3-2
J gene: TRBJ2-5
clone size: -
D gene: -
CDR3 DNA: TGTGCCAGCAGCCCAGATAGGGATCAAGAGACCCAGTACTTC
CDR3 protein: CASSPDRDQETQYF

V gene: TRBV5-6
J gene: TRBJ1-6
clone size: -
D gene: -
CDR3 DNA: TGTGCCAGCACCCCTTCGGACAATAATTCACCCCTCCACTTT
CDR3 protein: CASTPSDNNSPLHF

V gene: TRBV3-1/TRBV3-2
J gene: TRBJ1-2
clone size: -
D gene: TRBD1
CDR3 DNA: TGTGCCAGCAGCCGGGACAGGGGACCATACTATGGCTACACCTTC
CDR3 protein: CASSRDRGPYYGYTF

V gene: TRBV9
J gene: TRBJ1-5
clone size: -
D gene: TRBD1
CDR3 DNA: TGTGCCAGCAGCGTAGGAGGGGGCCTTGATCAGCCCCAGCATTTT
CDR3 protein: CASSVGGGLDQPQHF

V gene: TRBV29-1
J gene: TRBJ1-1
clone size: -
D gene: -
CDR3 DNA: TGCAGCGCTCAGGGTGTTCGGGACACTGAAGCTTTCTTT
CDR3 protein: CSAQGVRDTEAFF

V gene: TRBV12-3/TRBV12-4
J gene: TRBJ1-1
clone size: -
D gene: -
CDR3 DNA: TGTGCCAGCAGTCCGCGAGACACTGAAGCTTTCTTT
CDR3 protein: CASSPRDTEAFF

V gene: TRBV7-9
J gene: TRBJ2-7
clone size: -
D gene: -
CDR3 DNA: TGTGCCAGCAGCCCCACGGGGCCCGAGCAGTACTTC
CDR3 protein: CASSPTGPEQYF

V gene: TRBV12-3/TRBV12-4
J gene: TRBJ2-7
clone size: -
D gene: -
CDR3 DNA: TGTGCCAGCAGTTTGTTCTACGAGCAGTACTTC
CDR3 protein: CASSLFYEQYF

V gene: TRBV18
J gene: TRBJ2-7
clone size: -
D gene: TRBD1
CDR3 DNA: TGTGCCAGCTCATCCGGACAGGGCCCCTCCTACGAGCAGTACTTC
CDR3 protein: CASSSGQGPSYEQYF

V gene: TRBV4-1
J gene: TRBJ2-7
clone size: -
D gene: -
CDR3 DNA: TGCGCCAGCAGCCAGGATGCCTCGGGACCCAAGGCAGGCGAGCAGTACTTC
CDR3 protein: CASSQDASGPKAGEQYF

V gene: TRBV3-1/TRBV3-2
J gene: TRBJ2-5
clone size: -
D gene: -
CDR3 DNA: TGTGCCAGCAGCCAAGATTTCGACACCCTCCAAGAGACCCAGTACTTC
CDR3 protein: CASSQDFDTLQETQYF

V gene: TRBV3-1/TRBV3-2
J gene: TRBJ2-5
clone size: -
D gene: -
CDR3 DNA: TGTGCCAGCAGCCAAGTGGTCCAGACCCAGTACTTC
CDR3 protein: CASSQVVQTQYF

V gene: TRBV24-1
J gene: TRBJ2-1
clone size: -
D gene: -
CDR3 DNA: TGTGCCACCAGTGATGTAGGCAGTCACAATGAGCAGTTCTTC
CDR3 protein: CATSDVGSHNEQFF

V gene: TRBV6-5
J gene: TRBJ1-2
clone size: -
D gene: -
CDR3 DNA: TGTGCCAGCAGTTACTCGATAAGAGAGAGCTATGGCTACACCTTC
CDR3 protein: CASSYSIRESYGYTF

V gene: TRBV7-2
J gene: TRBJ2-3
clone size: -
D gene: -
CDR3 DNA: TGTGCCAGCAGCTTGCTAACTAGCTCCTCAGATACGCAGTATTTT
CDR3 protein: CASSLLTSSSDTQYF

V gene: TRBV6-5
J gene: TRBJ1-1
clone size: -
D gene: -
CDR3 DNA: TGTGCCAGCAGGTCGACAGGCACTGAAGCTTTCTTT
CDR3 protein: CASRSTGTEAFF

V gene: TRBV5-1
J gene: TRBJ2-1
clone size: -
D gene: TRBD2
CDR3 DNA: TGCGCCAGCAGCTTGTCGGGGGGCTCCTACAATGAGCAGTTCTTC
CDR3 protein: CASSLSGGSYNEQFF

V gene: TRBV10-3
J gene: TRBJ2-3
clone size: -
D gene: TRBD2
CDR3 DNA: TGTGCCATCAGTCCTAGCGGGGGCACAGATACGCAGTATTTT
CDR3 protein: CAISPSGGTDTQYF

V gene: TRBV6-1
J gene: TRBJ2-2
clone size: -
D gene: -
CDR3 DNA: TGTGCCAGCAGTGAGGTCGCGGGGTCCGGGGAGCTGTTTTTT
CDR3 protein: CASSEVAGSGELFF

V gene: TRBV2
J gene: TRBJ2-3
clone size: -
D gene: TRBD1
CDR3 DNA: TGTGCCAGCAGTGGGACAGGGAGCAGCACAGATACGCAGTATTTT
CDR3 protein: CASSGTGSSTDTQYF

V gene: TRBV19
J gene: TRBJ1-1
clone size: -
D gene: -
CDR3 DNA: TGTGCCAGTAGTACGAGACAAGGAAACACTGAAGCTTTCTTT
CDR3 protein: CASSTRQGNTEAFF

V gene: TRBV5-1
J gene: TRBJ1-1
clone size: -
D gene: -
CDR3 DNA: TGCGCCAGCAGCCGGGCAGGGGATCTCGGCACTGAAGCTTTCTTT
CDR3 protein: CASSRAGDLGTEAFF

V gene: TRBV19
J gene: TRBJ2-2
clone size: -
D gene: TRBD2
CDR3 DNA: TGTGCCAGCGGGGGGGCGGAAACCGGGGAGCTGTTTTTT
CDR3 protein: CASGGAETGELFF

V gene: TRBV12-5
J gene: TRBJ2-6
clone size: -
D gene: -
CDR3 DNA: TGTGCTAGTGGTTTTAGCTCTCAAGGACAGAGCTCTGGGGCCAACGTCCTGACTTTC
CDR3 protein: CASGFSSQGQSSGANVLTF

V gene: TRBV5-1
J gene: TRBJ1-4
clone size: -
D gene: TRBD1
CDR3 DNA: TGCGCCAGCAGCTCCTCAGGGGGGGATGAAAAACTGTTTTTT
CDR3 protein: CASSSSGGDEKLFF

V gene: TRBV25-1
J gene: TRBJ1-4
clone size: -
D gene: -
CDR3 DNA: TGTGCCAGCGGGGCGATAATTGAAAAACTGTTTTTT
CDR3 protein: CASGAIIEKLFF

V gene: TRBV4-1
J gene: TRBJ1-1
clone size: -
D gene: -
CDR3 DNA: TGCGCCAGCAGCCACGAAGGTATGAACACTGAAGCTTTCTTT
CDR3 protein: CASSHEGMNTEAFF

V gene: TRBV5-1
J gene: TRBJ2-2
clone size: -
D gene: -
CDR3 DNA: TGCGCCAGCAGCCCGGACAGCACCGGGGAGCTGTTTTTT
CDR3 protein: CASSPDSTGELFF

V gene: TRBV10-2
J gene: TRBJ1-1
clone size: -
D gene: -
CDR3 DNA: TGCGCCAGCGTTCCTGACAGCTTCACTGAAGCTTTCTTT
CDR3 protein: CASVPDSFTEAFF

V gene: TRBV3-1/TRBV3-2
J gene: TRBJ1-4
clone size: -
D gene: -
CDR3 DNA: TGTGCCAGCAGCCTAGGTTGGACCACTAATGAAAAACTGTTTTTT
CDR3 protein: CASSLGWTTNEKLFF

V gene: TRBV2
J gene: TRBJ1-4
clone size: -
D gene: TRBD1
CDR3 DNA: TGTGCCAGCAGAATACAGGGGACAGGGGAAAAACTGTTTTTT
CDR3 protein: CASRIQGTGEKLFF

V gene: TRBV12-3/TRBV12-4
J gene: TRBJ1-1
clone size: -
D gene: -
CDR3 DNA: TGTGCCAGCAGTTTAACCGGAAACACTGAAGCTTTCTTT
CDR3 protein: CASSLTGNTEAFF

V gene: TRBV25-1
J gene: TRBJ1-6
clone size: -
D gene: -
CDR3 DNA: TGTGCCAGCAGCGAGGAAAATTCGGAGGGGGCACCCCTCCACTTT
CDR3 protein: CASSEENSEGAPLHF

V gene: TRBV14
J gene: TRBJ1-4
clone size: once
D gene: -
CDR3 DNA: TGTGCCAGCAGCAGGGGAACTAATGAAAAACTGTTTTTT
CDR3 protein: CASSRGTNEKLFF

V gene: TRBV19
J gene: TRBJ2-1
clone size: -
D gene: -
CDR3 DNA: TGTGCCAGTATTCCCGACGGAAGCTCCTACAATGAGCAGTTCTTC
CDR3 protein: CASIPDGSSYNEQFF